These T cell receptor beta chains were read from a single sample in a study of regulatory T cells in long-lasting Graves disease. MiXCR, run by TCRdb on the multiplex PCR reads, gives a single entry per CDR3 protein. The sample yields 400,000 to 600,000 distinct CDR3 sequences, roughly a fifth seen once. The sequencing used peripheral blood mononuclear cells (PBMCs), collected when the disease was refractory, from a patient treated with antithyroid drugs. The origin of the receptors is a female donor with Graves disease. CDR3s include the opening cysteine and the closing phenylalanine or tryptophan. The D gene is left open where the match is weak. Rows give clone size only sometimes, using once, few, many, or a class for an expanded clone.

j_call v_call clone_size d_call cdr3_aa cdr3_nt
TRBJ2-1 TRBV7-9 - - CASNEGTSPYNEQFF TGTGCCAGCAACGAAGGGACTTCCCCCTACAATGAGCAGTTCTTC
TRBJ1-5 TRBV4-1 - TRBD1 CASSQGPGTGVDQPQHF TGCGCCAGCAGCCAAGGCCCAGGGACAGGGGTGGATCAGCCCCAGCATTTT
TRBJ1-2 TRBV6-2/TRBV6-3 - - CASSYSQSRYGYTF TGTGCCAGCAGTTACTCTCAGTCCCGCTATGGCTACACCTTC
TRBJ1-6 TRBV28 - - CAGSSNSPLHF TGTGCCGGCAGTTCGAATTCACCCCTCCACTTT
TRBJ1-2 TRBV6-1 many TRBD1 CASSGQGWNYGYTF TGTGCCAGCAGTGGACAGGGCTGGAACTATGGCTACACCTTC
TRBJ1-5 TRBV2 many - CASSDPPSANNQPQHF TGTGCCAGCAGTGACCCTCCCTCTGCAAACAATCAGCCCCAGCATTTT
TRBJ1-6 TRBV28 - TRBD1 CAGPGTGGRNSPLHF TGTGCCGGACCCGGGACAGGGGGCAGAAATTCACCCCTCCACTTT
TRBJ1-2 TRBV20-1 many TRBD1 CSATGTGAYGYTF TGCAGTGCTACCGGGACAGGCGCTTATGGCTACACCTTC
TRBJ1-2 TRBV20-1 - - CSASRPASPSYGYTF TGCAGTGCTAGTAGGCCAGCCTCTCCCAGCTATGGCTACACCTTC
TRBJ2-1 TRBV7-9 - TRBD2 CASSLVSGSRNEQFF TGTGCCAGCAGCTTAGTTAGCGGGAGTAGAAATGAGCAGTTCTTC
TRBJ2-2 TRBV5-6 - - CASTSLGVVVGQSAGELFF TGTGCCAGCACCTCACTAGGGGTAGTCGTGGGCCAGTCCGCCGGGGAGCTGTTTTTT
TRBJ1-5 TRBV27 many - CASSIRGTDSNQPQHF TGTGCCAGCAGTATCAGAGGGACGGATAGCAATCAGCCCCAGCATTTT
TRBJ2-5 TRBV6-9 few TRBD2 CASSYPLAEETQYF TGTGCCAGCAGTTACCCGCTAGCGGAAGAGACCCAGTACTTC
TRBJ2-3 TRBV29-1 - - CSVGAGWRGSTDTQYF TGCAGCGTTGGGGCTGGCTGGAGGGGATCCACAGATACGCAGTATTTT
TRBJ1-4 TRBV28 few TRBD1 CASRGQPNEKLFF TGTGCCAGCAGGGGACAGCCGAATGAAAAACTGTTTTTT
TRBJ2-2 TRBV12-3/TRBV12-4 few - CASSHLLGVGSSNTGELFF TGTGCCAGCAGTCACCTCCTGGGGGTGGGGAGCTCGAACACCGGGGAGCTGTTTTTT
TRBJ2-5 TRBV29-1 - - CNVEVPGEETQYF TGCAACGTTGAAGTTCCAGGGGAAGAGACCCAGTACTTC
TRBJ1-2 TRBV6-1 few - CASRQRRTQLNYGYTF TGTGCCAGCAGACAACGTCGGACACAACTTAACTATGGCTACACCTTC
TRBJ1-2 TRBV4-1 few TRBD1 CASSQPRGTGGRSVNYGYTF TGCGCCAGCAGCCAACCACGGGGGACAGGGGGCCGTTCTGTTAACTATGGCTACACCTTC
TRBJ2-5 TRBV20-1 many - CSARSPARGLVKTQYF TGCAGTGCTAGATCCCCGGCTAGAGGGTTGGTAAAGACCCAGTACTTC
TRBJ1-2 TRBV4-3 - TRBD1 CASSQETRGLANYGYTF TGCGCCAGCAGCCAAGAAACAAGGGGGCTCGCTAACTATGGCTACACCTTC
TRBJ1-4 TRBV5-6 - - CASSFLVQDEREKLFF TGTGCCAGCAGCTTCCTCGTCCAGGACGAGCGTGAAAAACTGTTTTTT
TRBJ1-2 TRBV2 many TRBD1 CASGTGDPNYGYTF TGTGCCAGCGGGACAGGGGATCCCAACTATGGCTACACCTTC
TRBJ1-2 TRBV10-3 many TRBD1 CAIRSPGQTNYGYTF TGTGCCATCAGGAGCCCGGGACAGACTAACTATGGCTACACCTTC
TRBJ1-2 TRBV28 many - CASSQTVRGYTF TGTGCCAGCAGCCAGACAGTTCGCGGCTACACCTTC
TRBJ2-1 TRBV7-9 - - CASSLNHGQRINNEQFF TGTGCCAGCAGCTTAAACCACGGACAGAGAATAAACAATGAGCAGTTCTTC
TRBJ2-7 TRBV20-1 - - CSAGKGTLEWTYEQYF TGCAGTGCGGGGAAGGGGACGCTCGAATGGACCTACGAGCAGTACTTC
TRBJ2-7 TRBV10-3 many TRBD1 CAISEKGQGYEQYF TGTGCCATCAGTGAGAAGGGACAGGGCTACGAGCAGTACTTC
TRBJ1-5 TRBV4-2 - - CASSQTAGQSDSNQPQHF TGTGCCAGCAGCCAAACCGCGGGACAAAGTGATAGCAATCAGCCCCAGCATTTT